One and the same sample provided the 15 T cell receptor beta chains below, sequenced in a study of T cell responses to AZD1222 COVID-19 vaccine. Profiled with immunoSEQ multiplex PCR; TCRdb holds only in-frame clones, not every one. The repertoire holds some 150,000 clones, with 92% as singletons. The sequencing used peripheral blood, collected on day 0 of MenACWY control vaccination. The source of these receptors is an adult in good health.

This sequence joins TRBV27 and TRBJ2-1; TRBD2 might be the D (6 bases). V lost 6 bases to trimming and J lost 3 bases, with 21 bases between them. The germline V gene has CDR1 MNHEY and CDR2 SMNVEV (reference sequence). The CDR3 sequence is 17 residues long. The CDR3 loop is CASSRRFETRDYNEQFF. The CDR3 region has the DNA TGTGCCAGCAGCCGACGTTTTGAGACTAGGGACTACAATGAGCAGTTCTTC.

The rearrangement joins TRBV29-1 to TRBJ2-3; 10 bases map to TRBD1. The CDR3 loop spans 13 amino acids. From germline, CDR1 is SQVTM and CDR2 ANQGSEA. The V gene end was trimmed by 6 bases and the J gene end by 6 bases; junction bases not matched to a gene: 6. CDR3 nucleotide sequence: TGCAGCGTCGCGACAGGGGGCCGGGATACGCAGTATTTT. Protein: CSVATGGRDTQYF.

V is TRBV10-1 and J is TRBJ2-7; D is unclear. The germline CDR1 and CDR2 sequences are WNHNN and SYGVQD (reference sequence). The CDR3 is 14 residues long. V was clipped by 3 bases and J by 3 bases, with 12 bases between them. Here the CDR3 reads CASSDGPPDYEQYF. CDR3 nucleotides: TGCGCCAGCAGTGACGGGCCCCCAGACTACGAGCAGTACTTC.

The chain links TRBV19 to TRBJ1-5; D gene ambiguous. The V and J ends lost 3 bases and 4 bases respectively, with 10 bases between them. The CDR3 spans 14 residues. From germline, CDR1 is LNHDA and CDR2 SQIVND (reference sequence). The CDR3 DNA is TGTGCCAGTAGTATGGGCCTAGAGAATCAGCCCCAGCATTTT. The encoded protein is CASSMGLENQPQHF.

In this sample, this clone turned up once. V gene TRBV15 combines with J gene TRBJ1-2; D gene unclear. The germline gives CDR1 LNHNV, CDR2 YYDKDF (reference sequence). This CDR3 spans 15 amino acids. The V end was cut by 5 bases, the J end by 4 bases, with 17 bases between. CDR3 bases: TGTGCCACCAGCGTCGGACGGTTTTCGGGCTATGGCTACACCTTC. Its protein is CATSVGRFSGYGYTF.

The rearrangement joins TRBV4-1 to TRBJ2-1; either TRBD1 or TRBD2 may supply D (5 bases each). Trimming cost V 1 base and J 4 bases, with 17 bases left between them. Per the germline V gene, CDR1 is MGHRA and CDR2 is YSYEKL. This CDR3 spans 17 amino acids. The CDR3 DNA reads TGCGCCAGCAGCCAAGTGAGGGGAGTCTCTACTTACAATGAGCAGTTCTTC. Translation gives CASSQVRGVSTYNEQFF.

A few counts support this clone. This chain joins TRBV5-1 and TRBJ1-1; D not resolved. The length of the CDR3 is 13 residues. Germline-derived CDR1 and CDR2 are SGHRS and YFSETQ. Trimming took 3 bases from V and 2 from J, leaving 8 bases between them. The CDR3 sequence is CASSSQANTEAFF. The CDR3 DNA reads TGCGCCAGCAGCTCGCAGGCTAACACTGAAGCTTTCTTT.

This sequence joins TRBV19 and TRBJ1-4; a weak D match, TRBD1 (6 bases). This CDR3 has 16 residues. Germline loops: CDR1 LNHDA, CDR2 SQIVND (reference sequence). The V and J ends lost 7 bases and 0 bases respectively, with 15 bases between them. The CDR3 DNA follows: TGTGCCAGTAACTCCCTATGGACAGCAACTAATGAAAAACTGTTTTTT. Residues: CASNSLWTATNEKLFF.

The chain recombines TRBV10-3 with TRBJ1-2, with a weak D call TRBD1 (5 bases). The germline V and J ends were trimmed by 4 bases and 4 bases, with 10 bases remaining between them. Germline CDR1 ENHRY, CDR2 SYGVKD. The CDR3 runs to 13 residues. The DNA of the CDR3 is TGTGCCATCAGTGGGGCAGGGAGCTATGGCTACACCTTC. This sequence encodes CAISGAGSYGYTF.

The rearrangement joins TRBV24-1 to TRBJ2-1; a possible D gene is TRBD2 (6 bases). This CDR3 has 17 residues. Germline values: CDR1 KGHDR, CDR2 SFDVKD. Trimming shortened V by 5 bases and J by 3 bases, and 19 bases separated the two germline ends. CDR3 in DNA: TGTGCCACCAGTGGGCGATTTGTTAGCGGAAACTACAATGAGCAGTTCTTC. Translation gives CATSGRFVSGNYNEQFF.

V usage is TRBV5-4 and J usage is TRBJ1-2; D is ambiguous. The CDR3 has 14 residues. From germline, CDR1 is SGHNT and CDR2 YYREEE (reference sequence). V dropped 0 bases and J dropped 8 bases, with 14 bases sitting between them. The CDR3: CASSLDPGSGGYTF. The CDR3 DNA reads TGTGCCAGCAGCTTGGACCCGGGGTCGGGAGGCTACACCTTC.

The chain combines TRBV28 with TRBJ2-7; a possible D gene is TRBD1 (6 bases). The ends were cut back, 6 bases at V and 7 bases at J, with 16 bases in the middle. This CDR3 spans 13 amino acids. The germline V gene encodes CDR1 MDHEN and CDR2 SYDVKM. The CDR3 DNA reads as TGTGCCAGCAGATCCCAGGGGTCCGTAGAGCAGTACTTC. It is translated as CASRSQGSVEQYF.

The chain uses TRBV4-2 and TRBJ2-7; 14 bases map to TRBD2. The CDR3 sequence is 21 residues long. Trimming removed 0 bases from V and 2 bases from J; junction bases left unmatched: 15. CDR1 is LGHNA and CDR2 is YNFKEQ in the germline V gene. The chain's CDR3 is CASSQDWEGHGLAGGAYEQYF. In nucleotides, the CDR3 is TGTGCCAGCAGCCAAGATTGGGAAGGCCATGGACTAGCGGGAGGCGCCTACGAGCAGTACTTC.

The CDR3 DNA is TGTGCCTGGAGTGTTGGACAGATGAACACTGAAGCTTTCTTT. This gives the protein CAWSVGQMNTEAFF. V and J are TRBV30 and TRBJ1-1; tentatively, D is TRBD1 (6 bases). Trimming pared 0 bases from V and 0 bases from J, leaving 8 bases between. Looked up from germline, CDR1 is GTSNPN and CDR2 is SVGIG (reference sequence). This CDR3 is built from 14 residues.

This clone has just one count. V gene TRBV29-1 combines with J gene TRBJ1-1; D gene ambiguous. Between the trimmed V and J ends, which lost 7 bases and 6 bases, there was a span of 12 bases. The CDR3 loop spans 11 amino acids. Germline assignment: CDR1 SQVTM and CDR2 ANQGSEA. The DNA for the CDR3 is TGCAGCGCCGAACTCCGCGCTGAAGCTTTCTTT. It translates to CSAELRAEAFF.